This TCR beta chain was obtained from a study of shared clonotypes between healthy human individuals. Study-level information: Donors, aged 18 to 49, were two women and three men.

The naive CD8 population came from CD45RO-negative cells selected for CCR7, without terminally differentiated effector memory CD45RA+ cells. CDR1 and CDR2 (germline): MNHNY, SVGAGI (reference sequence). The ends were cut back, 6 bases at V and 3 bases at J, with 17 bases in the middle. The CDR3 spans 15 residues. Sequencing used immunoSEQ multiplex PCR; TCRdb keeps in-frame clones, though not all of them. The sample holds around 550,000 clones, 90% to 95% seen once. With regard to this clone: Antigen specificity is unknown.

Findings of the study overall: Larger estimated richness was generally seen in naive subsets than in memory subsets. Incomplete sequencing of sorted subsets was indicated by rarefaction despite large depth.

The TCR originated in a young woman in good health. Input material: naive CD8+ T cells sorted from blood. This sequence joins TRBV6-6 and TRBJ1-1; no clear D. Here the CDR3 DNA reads TGTGCCAGCAGGCTGGAAAACTCCTTAGACACTGAAGCTTTCTTT. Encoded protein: CASRLENSLDTEAFF.